This T cell receptor (beta chain) came from a study of early T cells in non-severe SARS-CoV-2 infection. In the study overall: From unsorted whole blood, bulk RNA was sequenced, and the chains remained unpaired.

Broader study findings: The matching step, a VDJdb search, favored anti-spike CD8 responses and missed private and CD4 specificities.

This clonotype was seen repeatedly, ten times or more. Its antigen is undetermined. The junction does not match germline at one end; this may be a read error. This CDR3 region has 14 residues. The germline V gene has CDR1 SQVTM and CDR2 ANQGSEA. Separate cDNA molecules each had unique molecular identifiers attached to them. TCRdb re-analysed the 5' RACE reads in MiXCR, keeping a single row per CDR3 protein. Of about 72,000 distinct CDR3 sequences listed, roughly a tenth are singletons. The receptor was isolated from an adult who was a healthcare worker with PCR-confirmed SARS-CoV-2 infection or an uninfected control (not recorded which). Sequenced here: whole blood, sampled at baseline. The V gene is TRBV29-1, the J gene TRBJ2-3; 7 bases align to TRBD2. The DNA of the CDR3 is TGCAGCTTTGAGCCTGGGGGGGTCACAGATACGCAGTATTTT. The encoded protein is CSFEPGGVTDTQYF.